This is a list of T cell receptor beta chains from one sample in a study of cytomegalovirus exposure and HLA in healthy donors. Method: immunoSEQ multiplex PCR; TCRdb's copy keeps in-frame clones and lacks some. The repertoire holds some 69,000 clones, with roughly 94% as singletons. The sample comprised PBMCs. The receptors were sampled from a man in his late teens or twenties in good health and CMV-seropositive. Each CDR3 is given with its conserved first and last residue. The D gene is left open where the match is weak. Size is omitted from some rows. Given values are once, few, many or a class for expanded clones.

>TRBV6-5|TRBJ2-7|-|-
TGTGCCAGCGGGGCAGTTTCCCCCTACGAGCAGTACTTC
CASGAVSPYEQYF
>TRBV7-9|TRBJ1-1|-|TRBD1
TGTGCCAGCAGCTTAGGTGACAGGGGTTCTGCCACTGAAGCTTTCTTT
CASSLGDRGSATEAFF
>TRBV6-1|TRBJ1-4|-|-
TGTGCCAGCAGTGCGACAGGTGGCTCTTCTGAAAAACTGTTTTTT
CASSATGGSSEKLFF
>TRBV5-8|TRBJ2-7|-|-
TGTGCCAGCAGCTTAAGAGGACATTCCTACGAGCAGTACTTC
CASSLRGHSYEQYF
>TRBV5-6|TRBJ1-3|-|-
TGTGCCAGCAGCTTGGTGGGGCTCTATGGAAACACCATATATTTT
CASSLVGLYGNTIYF
>TRBV30|TRBJ1-1|-|TRBD1
TGTGCCTGGACGCAGGGGGCGACTGAAGCTTTCTTT
CAWTQGATEAFF
>TRBV5-4|TRBJ2-6|-|-
TGTGCCAGCAGTACAGGACAGCTCTCTGGGGCCAACGTCCTGACTTTC
CASSTGQLSGANVLTF
>TRBV28|TRBJ1-1|-|-
TGTGCCAGCAGTCGCCGCCGACAGGCAGCCGTTCGAGAAGCTTTCTTT
CASSRRRQAAVREAFF
>TRBV4-1|TRBJ2-7|-|-
TGCGCCAGCAGCCAGCGAAGGAGTACCGAGCAGTACTTC
CASSQRRSTEQYF
>TRBV4-3|TRBJ1-2|few|-
TGCGCCAGCAGCCAAGTGGCAGGATGGTATGGCTACACCTTC
CASSQVAGWYGYTF
>TRBV6-1|TRBJ2-7|-|TRBD1
TGTGCCAGCAGTGAACCCGGGACAGGGGCCTACGAGCAGTACTTC
CASSEPGTGAYEQYF
>TRBV10-2|TRBJ2-2|few|-
TGCGCCAGCTCCTCAACTAGTCTCACCGGGGAGCTGTTTTTT
CASSSTSLTGELFF
>TRBV28|TRBJ2-3|-|-
TGTGCCACATACAGGGTGACAGATACGCAGTATTTT
CATYRVTDTQYF
>TRBV11-2|TRBJ2-7|-|-
TGTGCCAGCAGCTTAGGGCAGATTTACGAGCAGTACTTC
CASSLGQIYEQYF
>TRBV2|TRBJ2-1|-|TRBD1
TGTGCCAGCAATGGACAGGCATTGGAGCAGTTCTTC
CASNGQALEQFF
>TRBV7-6|TRBJ2-5|-|-
TGTGCCAGCAGCCGCACAAGTTCGCAGGGGATCCAAGAGACCCAGTACTTC
CASSRTSSQGIQETQYF
>TRBV7-3|TRBJ1-2|-|-
TGTGCCAGCAGCTTAACACCAGGACAGCCCAATGGCTACACCTTC
CASSLTPGQPNGYTF
>TRBV11-3|TRBJ1-2|-|-
TGTGCCAGCAGCCACCTCCGGGGGTATGGCTACACCTTC
CASSHLRGYGYTF
>TRBV7-9|TRBJ1-2|-|-
TGTGCCAGCAGCTCTTTAGACAGAGCTAACTATGGCTACACCTTC
CASSSLDRANYGYTF
>TRBV6-4|TRBJ1-6|-|-
TGTGCCAGCAGTGAGACAGACAATAATTCACCCCTCCACTTT
CASSETDNNSPLHF
>TRBV6-6|TRBJ2-1|-|-
TGTGCCAGCAGTTACCTGGGGGGAAGCGGGGAGCAGTTCTTC
CASSYLGGSGEQFF
>TRBV6-1|TRBJ2-5|few|-
TGTGCCAGCATGCGAGAGACCCAGTACTTC
CASMRETQYF
>TRBV5-4|TRBJ2-2|-|TRBD1
TGTGCCAGCAGCCAGGACAGGGAAAAGCTGTTTTTT
CASSQDREKLFF
>TRBV9|TRBJ2-3|-|-
TGTGCCAGCAGCGTAGGCCCGGGAACGAGAGATACGCAGTATTTT
CASSVGPGTRDTQYF
>TRBV27|TRBJ2-2|-|-
TGTGCCAGCAAGGTTCGGTCGGGAGAGAACACCGGGGAGCTGTTTTTT
CASKVRSGENTGELFF
>TRBV18|TRBJ1-1|-|TRBD1
TGTGCCAGCTCACCGACAGGGGTAGGCACTGAAGCTTTCTTT
CASSPTGVGTEAFF
>TRBV11-2|TRBJ1-4|-|-
TGTGCCAGCAGCTCTCTACAGGCACTTAATGAAAAACTGTTTTTT
CASSSLQALNEKLFF
>TRBV11-2|TRBJ2-7|-|-
TGTGCCAGCAGCCCCCGGCGTGCGGGGGCTCAAGACTACGAGCAGTACTTC
CASSPRRAGAQDYEQYF
>TRBV19|TRBJ2-1|-|TRBD2
TGTGCCAGTAGAGACGGGGGGGCCGCCTACAATGAGCAGTTCTTC
CASRDGGAAYNEQFF
>TRBV27|TRBJ2-3|few|TRBD2
TGTGCCAGCAGTAGAGCGGGAATATTCACAGATACGCAGTATTTT
CASSRAGIFTDTQYF
>TRBV28|TRBJ1-3|-|-
TGTGCCACCCGGACTTCGAGCTCTGGAAACACCATATATTTT
CATRTSSSGNTIYF
>TRBV10-2|TRBJ1-2|-|-
TGCGCCAGCAGTTTCGTGTTAGCCTATGGCTACACCTTC
CASSFVLAYGYTF
>TRBV10-3|TRBJ2-2|once|TRBD1
TGTGCCATCAGTGAGTCGGGGACAGGGGGCGCGAACACCGGGGAGCTGTTTTTT
CAISESGTGGANTGELFF
>TRBV21-1|TRBJ1-6|-|-
TGTGCCACCCAGGACAGGGTGGTCTATAATTCACCCCTCCACTTT
CATQDRVVYNSPLHF
>TRBV28|TRBJ2-5|-|-
TGTGCCAGCAGTTTAGGTGGGGGGATGGAGACCCAGTACTTC
CASSLGGGMETQYF
>TRBV10-3|TRBJ2-7|-|-
TGTGCCACCAAGAGCTCCTACGAGCAGTACTTC
CATKSSYEQYF
>TRBV9|TRBJ2-1|-|-
TGTGCCAGCAGCGTCCTCTTACGCGGTTCCTACAATGAGCAGTTCTTC
CASSVLLRGSYNEQFF
>TRBV2|TRBJ1-6|-|-
TGTGCCAGCAGTGATTCCGGGGGAGATTATAATTCACCCCTCCACTTT
CASSDSGGDYNSPLHF
>TRBV29-1|TRBJ2-5|once|-
TGCAGCGTTAGAGAAGAGACCCAGTACTTC
CSVREETQYF
>TRBV7-8|TRBJ2-7|-|-
TGTGCCAGCTCCAGGGGCGATCCCTACGAGCAGTACTTC
CASSRGDPYEQYF
>TRBV28|TRBJ1-3|-|-
TGTGCCAGCAGTCCATCACACAGGGAAGGAAACACCATATATTTT
CASSPSHREGNTIYF
>TRBV10-2|TRBJ1-6|-|-
TGCGCCAGCAGTGAGTCGCAGGCCCCTAATTCACCCCTCCACTTT
CASSESQAPNSPLHF
>TRBV7-9|TRBJ1-1|-|-
TGTGCCAGCAGCTTAGGAACAGGGAGTACTGAAGCTTTCTTT
CASSLGTGSTEAFF
>TRBV5-1|TRBJ2-7|-|TRBD2
TGCGCCAGCAGTTCCGGGACTAGCAACTACGAGCAGTACTTC
CASSSGTSNYEQYF
>TRBV7-9|TRBJ2-6|once|TRBD1
TGTGCCAGCAGCTTCTTCGAGACAGGGGAATTATCTGGGGCCAACGTCCTGACTTTC
CASSFFETGELSGANVLTF
>TRBV11-2|TRBJ2-7|-|-
TGTGCCAGCAGCTTAGACGCGGCCTATGAGCAGTACTTC
CASSLDAAYEQYF
>TRBV19|TRBJ2-5|-|TRBD2
TGTGCCAGTAGTATCCGGCCGTGGCAGGGAGGGCCAGCAGGGCAAGAGACCCAGTACTTC
CASSIRPWQGGPAGQETQYF
>TRBV27|TRBJ2-1|-|-
TGTGCCAGCAGTTTATCCGGTAAGAATGAGCAGTTCTTC
CASSLSGKNEQFF
>TRBV27|TRBJ1-5|once|TRBD1
TGTGCCAGCAGGCCAGGGGGCAATAGCAATCAGCCCCAGCATTTT
CASRPGGNSNQPQHF
>TRBV7-9|TRBJ2-1|-|-
TGTGCCAGCAGCCCGCCCCTCTTAGCGACCTACAATGAGCAGTTCTTC
CASSPPLLATYNEQFF
>TRBV4-1|TRBJ1-1|-|-
TGCGCCAGCAGCCAAGTGACAGGACCTTTGAACACTGAAGCTTTCTTT
CASSQVTGPLNTEAFF
>TRBV19|TRBJ1-1|few|-
TGTGCCAGTAGTATTTCCCTCAACACTGAAGCTTTCTTT
CASSISLNTEAFF
>TRBV18|TRBJ2-3|-|-
TGTGCCAGCTCACCATCCGGGGGGCCTGGTGATACGCAGTATTTT
CASSPSGGPGDTQYF
>TRBV20-1|TRBJ2-5|few|-
TGCAGCGCCAGGGTTTTTGAGACCCAGTACTTC
CSARVFETQYF
>TRBV7-2|TRBJ1-3|-|-
TGTGCCAGCAGCTCCTTCTCTGGAAACACCATATATTTT
CASSSFSGNTIYF
>TRBV6-1|TRBJ2-7|-|TRBD2
TGTGCCAGCTGTCCAAAAGCGGGGAGGGAGCAGTACTTC
CASCPKAGREQYF
>TRBV11-3|TRBJ2-7|-|TRBD2
TGTGCCAGCACCCGGGGGGTGTACGAGCAGTACTTC
CASTRGVYEQYF
>TRBV10-3|TRBJ2-3|few|TRBD2
TGTGCCATCAGAGCGGGAGGGGGGACAGATACGCAGTATTTT
CAIRAGGGTDTQYF
>TRBV6-6|TRBJ2-2|-|-
TGTGCCAGCAGTGGGGACATAGGGACCGGGGAGCTGTTTTTT
CASSGDIGTGELFF
>TRBV7-2|TRBJ2-4|-|-
TGTGCCAGCAGCCTGGAAACGGGACGCGGGGTGAAAGACATTCAGTACTTC
CASSLETGRGVKDIQYF